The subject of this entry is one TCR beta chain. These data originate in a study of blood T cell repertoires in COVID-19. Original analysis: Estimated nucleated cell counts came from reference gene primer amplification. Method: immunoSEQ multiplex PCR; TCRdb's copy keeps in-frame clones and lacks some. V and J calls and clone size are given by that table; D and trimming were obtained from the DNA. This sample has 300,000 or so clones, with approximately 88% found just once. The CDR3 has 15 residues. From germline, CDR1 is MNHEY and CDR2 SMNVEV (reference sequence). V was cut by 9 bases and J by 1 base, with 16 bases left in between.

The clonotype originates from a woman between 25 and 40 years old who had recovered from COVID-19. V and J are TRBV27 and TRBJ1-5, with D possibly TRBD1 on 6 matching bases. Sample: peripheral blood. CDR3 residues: CARLQGRGSNQPQHF. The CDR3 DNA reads TGTGCCAGGTTACAGGGCCGAGGAAGCAATCAGCCCCAGCATTTT.